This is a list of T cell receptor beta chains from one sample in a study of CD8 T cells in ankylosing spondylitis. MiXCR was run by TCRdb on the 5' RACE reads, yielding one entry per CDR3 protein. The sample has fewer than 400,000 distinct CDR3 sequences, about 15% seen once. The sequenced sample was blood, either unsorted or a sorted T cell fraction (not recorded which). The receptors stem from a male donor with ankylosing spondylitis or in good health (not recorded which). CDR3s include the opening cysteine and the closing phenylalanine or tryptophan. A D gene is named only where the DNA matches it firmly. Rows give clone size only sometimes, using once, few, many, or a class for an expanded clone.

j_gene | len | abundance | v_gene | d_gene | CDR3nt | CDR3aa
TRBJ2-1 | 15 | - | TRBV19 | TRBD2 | TGTGCCAGTAGTCCCGGCGAGCGGGGGGGCAATGAGCAGTTCTTC | CASSPGERGGNEQFF
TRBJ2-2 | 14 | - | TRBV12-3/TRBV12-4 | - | TGTGCCAGCAGTTTCGTCCCAGAAGGCGGGGAGCTGTTTTTT | CASSFVPEGGELFF
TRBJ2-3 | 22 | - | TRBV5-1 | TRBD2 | TGCGCCAGCAGCGGACTAGATTCAGGTGCTAGGTCCTTCGTGACTAGCACAGATACGCAGTATTTT | CASSGLDSGARSFVTSTDTQYF
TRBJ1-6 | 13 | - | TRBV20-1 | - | TGCAGTGCTAGAGATCGGGGTAATTCACCCCTCCACTTT | CSARDRGNSPLHF
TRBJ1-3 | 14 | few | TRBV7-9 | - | TGTGCCAGCAGCTCCCCCCAATCTGGAAACACCATATATTTT | CASSSPQSGNTIYF
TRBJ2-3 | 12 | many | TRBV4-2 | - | TGTGCCACCAGTTCTAGCACAGATACGCAGTATTTT | CATSSSTDTQYF
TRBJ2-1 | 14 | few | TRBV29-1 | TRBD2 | TGCAGCGTTGCTTTGGCGGGGGGGCATTCTGAGCAGTTCTTC | CSVALAGGHSEQFF
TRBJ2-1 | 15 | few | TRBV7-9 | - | TGTGCCAGCAGCTTAGCGGGATTTCGGGACAATGAGCAGTTCTTC | CASSLAGFRDNEQFF
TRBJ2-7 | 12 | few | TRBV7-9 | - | TGTGCCAGCAGCAGGGGTTTCTACGAGCAGTACTTC | CASSRGFYEQYF
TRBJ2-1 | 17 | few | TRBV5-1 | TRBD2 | TGCGCCAGCAGCTTGGCCCGGGGGACTAGCTCCTACAATGAGCAGTTCTTC | CASSLARGTSSYNEQFF
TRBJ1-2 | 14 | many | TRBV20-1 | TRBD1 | TGCAGTGCTCGCGGGGACAGGGATTTTTATGGCTACACCTTC | CSARGDRDFYGYTF
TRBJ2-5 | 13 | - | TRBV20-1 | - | TGCAGTGCTAGGGCAGGATTTCGAGAGACCCAGTACTTC | CSARAGFRETQYF
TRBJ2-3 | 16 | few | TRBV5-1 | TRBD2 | TGCGCCAGCAGCTTCCTAGCGGGAGGAGCCACAGATACGCAGTATTTT | CASSFLAGGATDTQYF
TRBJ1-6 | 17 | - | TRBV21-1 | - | TGTGCCAGCACCAAACGTAAGGTCCCGGTCGATAATTCACCCCTCCACTTT | CASTKRKVPVDNSPLHF
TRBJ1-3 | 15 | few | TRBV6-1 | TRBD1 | TGTGCCAGCAGGCAGAACAGGGGAAAAGGAAACACCATATATTTT | CASRQNRGKGNTIYF
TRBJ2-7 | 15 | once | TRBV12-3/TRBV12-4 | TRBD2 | TGTGCCAGCAGACCCACTAGCGGGGTCTCCTACGAGCAGTACTTC | CASRPTSGVSYEQYF
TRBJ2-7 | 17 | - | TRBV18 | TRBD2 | TGTGCCAGCTCTCAGTTAGCGGGGGTCCTATCCTCCTACGAGCAGTACTTC | CASSQLAGVLSSYEQYF
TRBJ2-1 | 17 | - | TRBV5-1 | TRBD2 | TGCGCCAGCAGCTCCCGGGGGGGAGATGTCTCCTACAATGAGCAGTTCTTC | CASSSRGGDVSYNEQFF
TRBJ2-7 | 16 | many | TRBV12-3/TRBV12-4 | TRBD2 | TGTGCCAGCAGTCCAGGGACTAGCGGGGGGAGGGACGAGCAGTACTTC | CASSPGTSGGRDEQYF
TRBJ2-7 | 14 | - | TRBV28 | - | TGTGCCAGCATGGAAGAAGGGCGGGTGGACGAGCAGTACTTC | CASMEEGRVDEQYF